Sequencing of this T cell receptor beta chain was carried out in a study of molecular identifiers for immune sequencing clone quantification. The V end was cut by 2 bases, the J end by 6 bases, with 14 bases between. CDR1 SEHNR and CDR2 FQNEAQ come from the germline V gene (reference sequence). The CDR3 is 14 amino acids. A single record per CDR3 protein comes from TCRdb applying MiXCR to the PCR reads. The sample has some 320,000 distinct CDR3 sequences; 24% are singletons. Only a few counts were recorded for this clonotype. When naive CD8 T cells were sorted, they were gated as CD8+CD4-CCR7+CD45RA+.

Sequencing was carried out using naive CD8+ T cells from blood, with Jurkat cell RNA spiked in. The subset here: FACS-sorted CD8+CD4-CCR7+CD45RA+ naive T cells. The J gene is TRBJ2-7, the V gene TRBV7-9; D is unclear. The clonotype was recovered from a human donor in good health. Some libraries in this study had Jurkat cell RNA spiked in. The CDR3 spells CASSLFDGPGEQYF. The CDR3 nucleotides read TGTGCCAGCAGCTTATTTGACGGGCCGGGCGAGCAGTACTTC.